In its sample, the clone carrying this T cell receptor beta chain was seen once. Its antigen is unidentified. The data belong to a study of Graves' ophthalmopathy and Graves' hyperthyroidism. Study-wide findings and caveats: The model predicted ophthalmopathy progression with 60% to 71% sensitivity and around 72% specificity. Detection in blood was also observed for most expanded thyroid clonotypes above 0.001 frequency. Built on 13 signatures, a model told ophthalmopathy apart from stable hyperthyroidism with about 91% sensitivity and 80% to 82% specificity.

Germline CDR1 is DFQATT and CDR2 is SNEGSKA (reference sequence). V dropped 3 bases and J dropped 2 bases, with 8 bases sitting between them. The length of the CDR3 is 12 residues. TCR beta CDR3 amplification used RNA transcripts. RT-PCR was first run with HTBI primers, then multiplex PCR in a second round. TCRdb passed the multiplex PCR reads through MiXCR, listing each CDR3 protein once. Of roughly 610,000 distinct CDR3 sequences listed, about 20% are singletons. The specimen sequenced was peripheral blood. J is TRBJ2-7 and V is TRBV20-1, with D unresolved. The sequence was obtained from a woman in her late teens or twenties with stable Graves' hyperthyroidism. Some clones in this sample may be carry-over from other donors' samples. In nucleotides, the CDR3 is TGCAGTGCTAGCCGAGATACCTACGAGCAGTACTTC. Translated: CSASRDTYEQYF.